The present entry profiles one TCR beta chain with its context. The data derive from a study of monozygotic twins with inflammatory bowel disease. The CDR3 spans 18 residues. From the 5' RACE reads, TCRdb lists one entry per CDR3 protein and no DNA. This table lists 310,000 or so distinct CDR3 sequences. This sequence joins TRBV12-3 or TRBV12-4 and TRBJ2-2; TCRdb reports TRBD2, a call that lacks DNA to check it against. The sample consisted of blood. The sequence came from a human donor with ulcerative colitis or Crohn's disease, or a healthy co-twin of an affected twin (not recorded which). CDR3 in amino acids: CASSQAPGILANTGELFF.